The clone carrying this TCR beta chain was seen repeatedly, ten times or more. Its antigen is unidentified. This entry belongs to a study of T-cell reconstitution after alpha-beta-depleted transplantation in children. Overall study findings and caveats: A year had passed since transplant, and T-cell counts and diversity by then came mostly from newly produced T cells. Several hundred expanded graft clones reportedly supplied alpha-beta T cells about two months after transplant.

A TCRbeta library incorporating unique molecular identifiers was prepared. TCRdb reprocessed the PCR reads via MiXCR and lists one record per CDR3 protein. The sample lists hundreds of thousands of distinct CDR3 sequences, over 10% occurring once. In germline, CDR1 is SGHTA, CDR2 FQGNSA. V lost 1 base and J lost 2, with 12 bases in between. The CDR3 is 15 residues long. The source material was PBMCs, sampled before TCRalphabeta/CD19-depleted stem cell transplant. The sequence was collected from a girl aged 2 to 9 with congenital amegakaryocytic thrombocytopenia, due to receive a stem cell transplant. The chain recombines TRBV7-2 with TRBJ2-7; the D call may be TRBD1 or TRBD2 (5 bases each). CDR3 bases: TGTGCCAGCAGCTTAGGATGGGACGGCACCTACGAGCAGTACTTC. Encoded protein: CASSLGWDGTYEQYF. Using reference TRBV7-2 and TRBJ2-7 for the parts outside the CDR3, the full variable domain is GAGVSQSPSNKVTEKGKDVELRCDPISGHTALYWYRQSLGQGLEFLIYFQGNSAPDKSGLPSDRFSAERTGGSVSTLTIQRTQQEDSAVYLCASSLGWDGTYEQYFGPGTRLTVT.